The present entry profiles one TCR beta chain with its context. The data originate from a study of control samples from healthy donors and cancer patients. Trimming cost V 4 bases and J 13 bases; bases outside gene matches: 10. Germline CDR1 SGHRS, CDR2 YFSETQ. The CDR3 is made up of 13 amino acids. TCRdb's copy holds only in-frame clones and misses some; the assay was immunoSEQ multiplex PCR. In the table there are roughly 81,000 clones, 65% to 90% of which are singletons. V is TRBV5-1 and J is TRBJ1-2; 10 bases match TRBD1. The sequence derives from a man in his fifties or sixties with head and neck cancer. Sequencing was done on a sample of PBMCs. The CDR3 DNA follows: TGCGCCAGCAGCACCGGGACAGGGGTGGATCGCACCTTC. It translates to CASSTGTGVDRTF. The full variable domain, with the rest looked up from reference TRBV5-1 and TRBJ1-2, is KAGVTQTPRYLIKTRGQQVTLSCSPISGHRSVSWYQQTPGQGLQFLFEYFSETQRNKGNFPGRFSGRQFSNSRSEMNVSTLELGDSALYLCASSTGTGVDRTFGSGTRLTVV.